This is a list of T cell receptor beta chains from one sample in a study of T cells after posttransplantation cyclophosphamide. Libraries were prepared by immunoSEQ multiplex PCR; TCRdb keeps only in-frame clonotypes and omits some of them. The sample holds several thousand clones, 75% to 90% seen once. This specimen was CD4+ T cells sorted from blood, taken around 1,300 days after allogeneic stem cell transplant with posttransplant cyclophosphamide. These TCRs come from a female patient aged 50-59 years who received an allogeneic stem cell transplant from a related donor, was CMV-positive, and had no GVHD. Part of the T cells may come from the graft donor. Each CDR3 is given with its conserved first and last residue. For some rows the clone size is stated as once, few or many, or as a class when expanded; others skip it.

few | TRBJ1-4 | TRBV28 | CASRRRDSNEKLFF
few | TRBJ2-7 | TRBV4-2 | CASSQGPQGTPREQYF
. | TRBJ2-2 | TRBV6-5 | CASRKGVGKELFF
. | TRBJ2-3 | TRBV5-4 | CASSAATVSSTDTQYF
. | TRBJ2-7 | TRBV6-5 | CASSSAGTIYEQYF
. | TRBJ2-7 | TRBV30 | CAWSVLAGTYEQYF
few | TRBJ1-4 | TRBV2 | CASRRQGLNEKLFF
. | TRBJ1-1 | TRBV5-6 | CASSLAVNTEAFF
. | TRBJ2-1 | TRBV10-3 | CAIRPSGVNYNEQFF
. | TRBJ2-3 | TRBV9 | CASSVESQGTDTQYF
. | TRBJ2-3 | TRBV5-1 | CASRTGTTDTQYF
. | TRBJ1-1 | TRBV4-1 | CASSQVTGGTEAFF
. | TRBJ2-3 | TRBV7-7 | CASSSNLPGQGYQYF
. | TRBJ2-2 | TRBV11-3 | CASSFRGGGTGELFF
. | TRBJ1-1 | TRBV11-3 | CASSQDRNTEAFF
. | TRBJ2-3 | TRBV30 | CAWSAPGLAGGPRGTDTQYF
. | TRBJ2-7 | TRBV5-4 | CASSLFSQGSYEQYF
. | TRBJ2-1 | TRBV5-1 | CASSLDASGSNEQFF
. | TRBJ2-5 | TRBV30 | CAWSVWGDNQETQYF
. | TRBJ2-7 | TRBV10-2 | CASGHLQGSYEQYF
. | TRBJ2-1 | TRBV28 | CASSPSSATRYNEQFF
. | TRBJ2-3 | TRBV7-3 | CASSLTQQGGGADTQYF
. | TRBJ2-7 | TRBV6-5 | CASSYSGFRGEQYF
. | TRBJ2-1 | TRBV12-5 | CSSSLNYVIGSYNEQFF